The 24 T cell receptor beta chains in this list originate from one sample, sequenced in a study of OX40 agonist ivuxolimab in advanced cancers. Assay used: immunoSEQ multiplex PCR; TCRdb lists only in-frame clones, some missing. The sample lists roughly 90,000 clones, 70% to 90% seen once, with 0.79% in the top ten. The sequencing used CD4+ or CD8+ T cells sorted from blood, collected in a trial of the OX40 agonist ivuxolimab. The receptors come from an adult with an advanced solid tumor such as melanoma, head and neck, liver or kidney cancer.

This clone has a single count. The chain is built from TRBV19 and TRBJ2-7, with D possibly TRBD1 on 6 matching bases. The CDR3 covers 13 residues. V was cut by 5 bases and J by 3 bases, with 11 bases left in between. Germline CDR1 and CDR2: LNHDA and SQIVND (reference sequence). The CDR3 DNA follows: TGTGCCAGTAGTGGGGGACAATACTACGAGCAGTACTTC. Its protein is CASSGGQYYEQYF.

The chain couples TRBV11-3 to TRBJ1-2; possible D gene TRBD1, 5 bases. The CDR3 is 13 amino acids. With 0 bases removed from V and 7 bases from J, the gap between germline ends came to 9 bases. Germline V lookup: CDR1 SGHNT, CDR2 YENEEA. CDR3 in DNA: TGTGCCAGCAGCTTAGATGAGGGGTCTGGCTACACCTTC. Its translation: CASSLDEGSGYTF.

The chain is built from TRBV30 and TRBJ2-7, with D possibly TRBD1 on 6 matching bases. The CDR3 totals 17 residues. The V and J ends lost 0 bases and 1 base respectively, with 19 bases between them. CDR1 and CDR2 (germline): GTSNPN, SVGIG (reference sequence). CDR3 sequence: CAWSVSPDRFYSYEQYF. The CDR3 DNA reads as TGTGCCTGGAGTGTAAGCCCTGACAGGTTCTATTCCTACGAGCAGTACTTC.

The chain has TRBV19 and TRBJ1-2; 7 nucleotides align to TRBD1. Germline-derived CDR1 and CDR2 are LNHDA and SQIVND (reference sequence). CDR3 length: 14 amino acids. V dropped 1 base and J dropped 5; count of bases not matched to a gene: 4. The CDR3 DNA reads TGTGCCAGTAGTATAGGACAGGGTGGATATGGCTACACCTTC. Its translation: CASSIGQGGYGYTF.

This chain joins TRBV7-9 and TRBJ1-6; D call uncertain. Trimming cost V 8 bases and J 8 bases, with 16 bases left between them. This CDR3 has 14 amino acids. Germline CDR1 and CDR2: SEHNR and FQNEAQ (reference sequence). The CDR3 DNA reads TGTGCCAGCGGACTGGAGGGAGGGTATTCACCCCTCCACTTT. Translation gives CASGLEGGYSPLHF.

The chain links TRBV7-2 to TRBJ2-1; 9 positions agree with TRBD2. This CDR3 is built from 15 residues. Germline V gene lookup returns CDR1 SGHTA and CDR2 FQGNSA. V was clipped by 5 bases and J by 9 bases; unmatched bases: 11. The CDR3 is CASSAVGGGASEQFF. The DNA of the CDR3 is TGTGCCAGCAGCGCCGTCGGCGGGGGGGCCAGTGAGCAGTTCTTC.

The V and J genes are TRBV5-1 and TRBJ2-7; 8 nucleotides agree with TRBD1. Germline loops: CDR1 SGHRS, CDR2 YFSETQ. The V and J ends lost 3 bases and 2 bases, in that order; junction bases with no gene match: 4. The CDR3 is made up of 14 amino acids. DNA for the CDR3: TGCGCCAGCAGCTCGGGACAGGAGACCTACGAGCAGTACTTC. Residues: CASSSGQETYEQYF.

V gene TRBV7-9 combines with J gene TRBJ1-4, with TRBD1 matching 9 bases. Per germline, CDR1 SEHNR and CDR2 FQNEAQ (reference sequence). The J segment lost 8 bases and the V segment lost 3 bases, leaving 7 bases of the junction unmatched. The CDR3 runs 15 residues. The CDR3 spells CASSFSGTGREKLFF. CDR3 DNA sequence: TGTGCCAGCAGCTTCTCCGGGACAGGGCGGGAAAAACTGTTTTTT. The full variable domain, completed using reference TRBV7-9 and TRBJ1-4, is DTGVSQNPRHKITKRGQNVTFRCDPISEHNRLYWYRQTLGQGPEFLTYFQNEAQLEKSRLLSDRFSAERPKGSFSTLEIQRTEQGDSAMYLCASSFSGTGREKLFFGSGTQLSVL.

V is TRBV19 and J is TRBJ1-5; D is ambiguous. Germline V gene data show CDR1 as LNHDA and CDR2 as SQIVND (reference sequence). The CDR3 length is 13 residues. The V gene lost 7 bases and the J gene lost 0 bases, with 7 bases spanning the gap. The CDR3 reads CASTGYSNQPQHF. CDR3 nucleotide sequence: TGTGCCAGTACAGGCTATAGCAATCAGCCCCAGCATTTT.

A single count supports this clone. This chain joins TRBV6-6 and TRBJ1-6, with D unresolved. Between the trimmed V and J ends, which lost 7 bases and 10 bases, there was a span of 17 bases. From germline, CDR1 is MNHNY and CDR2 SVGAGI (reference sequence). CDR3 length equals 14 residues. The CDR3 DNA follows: TGTGCCAGCAAAGGTACAGCTCCTCAATCACCCCTCCACTTT. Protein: CASKGTAPQSPLHF.

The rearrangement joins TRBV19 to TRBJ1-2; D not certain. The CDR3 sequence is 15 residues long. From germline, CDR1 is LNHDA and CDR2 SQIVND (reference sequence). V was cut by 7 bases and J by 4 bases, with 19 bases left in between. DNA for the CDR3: TGTGCCAGTACCAGCGGTTGGGAGGGTAGCTATGGCTACACCTTC. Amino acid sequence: CASTSGWEGSYGYTF.

This chain's CDR3 is CASSPGLAPAQTQYF. As DNA, the CDR3 is TGTGCCAGCAGCCCGGGACTAGCTCCGGCGCAGACCCAGTACTTC. This rearrangement joins TRBV9 to TRBJ2-5, with 9 bases identical to TRBD2. The germline V gene encodes CDR1 SGDLS and CDR2 YYNGEE. Losses at the gene ends were 4 bases for V and 6 bases for J; bases not matched to a gene: 10. CDR3 length: 15 amino acids.

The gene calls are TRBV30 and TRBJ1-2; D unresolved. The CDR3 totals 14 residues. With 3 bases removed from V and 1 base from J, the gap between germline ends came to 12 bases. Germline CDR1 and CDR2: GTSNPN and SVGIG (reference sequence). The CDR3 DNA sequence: TGTGCCTGGAGGGGAAAGGGCCTTAACTATGGCTACACCTTC. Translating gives CAWRGKGLNYGYTF. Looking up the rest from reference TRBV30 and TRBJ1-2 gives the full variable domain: SQTIHQWPATLVQPVGSPLSLECTVEGTSNPNLYWYRQAAGRGLQLLFYSVGIGQISSEVPQNLSASRPQDRQFILSSKKLLLSDSGFYLCAWRGKGLNYGYTFGSGTRLTVV.

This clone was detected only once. CDR3 DNA sequence: TGTGCCAGCTCACCACCTGTTGCGGGGCACACAGATACGCAGTATTTT. It codes for CASSPPVAGHTDTQYF. The J gene is TRBJ2-3, the V gene TRBV18, with D tentatively TRBD2 (6 bases). This CDR3 region has 16 residues. In germline, CDR1 is KGHSH, CDR2 LQKENI. The V end lost 0 bases, the J end lost 2 bases, and 12 bases lay between the germline ends.

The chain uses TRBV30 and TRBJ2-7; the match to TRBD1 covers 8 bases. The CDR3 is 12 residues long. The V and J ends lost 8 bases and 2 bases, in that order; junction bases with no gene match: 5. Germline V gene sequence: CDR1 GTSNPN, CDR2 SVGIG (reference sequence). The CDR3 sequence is CASDRGPYEQYF. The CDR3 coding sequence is TGTGCCAGTGACAGGGGCCCCTACGAGCAGTACTTC.

CDR3 protein: CASSSGVGETQYF. The CDR3, as DNA: TGCGCCAGCAGCTCGGGGGTCGGGGAGACCCAGTACTTC. The chain carries TRBV5-1 and TRBJ2-5, with D possibly matching TRBD2 (6 bases). Trimming removed 3 bases from V and 5 bases from J, with 11 bases in between. The CDR3 is 13 residues long. Germline loops: CDR1 SGHRS, CDR2 YFSETQ.

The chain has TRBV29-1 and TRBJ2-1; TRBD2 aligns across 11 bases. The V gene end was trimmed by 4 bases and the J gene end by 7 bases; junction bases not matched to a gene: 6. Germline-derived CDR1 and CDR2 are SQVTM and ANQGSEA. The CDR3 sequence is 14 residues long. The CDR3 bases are TGCAGCGTTGGGGCTAGCGGGGGGTGGAATGAGCAGTTCTTC. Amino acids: CSVGASGGWNEQFF.

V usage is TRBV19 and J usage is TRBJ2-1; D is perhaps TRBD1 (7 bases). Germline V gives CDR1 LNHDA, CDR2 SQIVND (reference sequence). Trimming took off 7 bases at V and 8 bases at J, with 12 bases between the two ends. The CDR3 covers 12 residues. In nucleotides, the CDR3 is TGTGCCAGTAACGACAGGGAGGATGAGCAGTTCTTC. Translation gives CASNDREDEQFF. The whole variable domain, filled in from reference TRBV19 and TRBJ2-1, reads DGGITQSPKYLFRKEGQNVTLSCEQNLNHDAMYWYRQDPGQGLRLIYYSQIVNDFQKGDIAEGYSVSREKKESFPLTVTSAQKNPTAFYLCASNDREDEQFFGPGTRLTVL.

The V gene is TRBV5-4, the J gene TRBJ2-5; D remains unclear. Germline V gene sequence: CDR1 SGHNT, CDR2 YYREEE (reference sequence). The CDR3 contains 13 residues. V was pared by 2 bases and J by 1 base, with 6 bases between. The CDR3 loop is CASSLGPQETQYF. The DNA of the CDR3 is TGTGCCAGCAGCTTAGGGCCCCAAGAGACCCAGTACTTC. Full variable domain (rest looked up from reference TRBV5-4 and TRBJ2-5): ETGVTQSPTHLIKTRGQQVTLRCSSQSGHNTVSWYQQALGQGPQFIFQYYREEENGRGNFPPRFSGLQFPNYSSELNVNALELDDSALYLCASSLGPQETQYFGPGTRLLVL.

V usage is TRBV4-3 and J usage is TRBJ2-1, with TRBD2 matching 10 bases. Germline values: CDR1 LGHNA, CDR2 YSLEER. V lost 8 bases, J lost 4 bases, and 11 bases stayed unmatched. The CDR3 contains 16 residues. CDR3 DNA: TGCGCCAGCTCTAGCCAGCTAGCGGGGGTTTACAATGAGCAGTTCTTC. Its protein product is CASSSQLAGVYNEQFF.

CDR3 sequence: CATSARQGTNEKLFF. The CDR3 DNA reads TGTGCCACCAGCGCCCGACAGGGCACTAATGAAAAACTGTTTTTT. This chain links TRBV15 with TRBJ1-4, with 7 positions matching TRBD1. This CDR3 comprises 15 residues. The germline CDR1 and CDR2 sequences are LNHNV and YYDKDF (reference sequence). With V trimmed by 5 bases and J by 2 bases, 5 bases remained unmatched.

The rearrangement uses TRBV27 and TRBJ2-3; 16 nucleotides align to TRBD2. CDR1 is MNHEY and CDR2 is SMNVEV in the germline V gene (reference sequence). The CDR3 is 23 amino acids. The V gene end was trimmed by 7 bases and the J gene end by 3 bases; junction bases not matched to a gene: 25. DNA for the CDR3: TGTGCCAGCAAATCCTTTTCCCCGACCCCTGGGACTAGCGGGGGGGAAAGGACAGATACGCAGTATTTT. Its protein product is CASKSFSPTPGTSGGERTDTQYF.

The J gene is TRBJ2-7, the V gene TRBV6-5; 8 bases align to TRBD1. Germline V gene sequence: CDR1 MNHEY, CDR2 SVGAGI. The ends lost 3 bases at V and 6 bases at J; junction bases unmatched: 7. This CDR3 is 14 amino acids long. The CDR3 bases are TGTGCCAGCAGTTATCGACAGGGGATAAGCGAGCAGTACTTC. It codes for CASSYRQGISEQYF.

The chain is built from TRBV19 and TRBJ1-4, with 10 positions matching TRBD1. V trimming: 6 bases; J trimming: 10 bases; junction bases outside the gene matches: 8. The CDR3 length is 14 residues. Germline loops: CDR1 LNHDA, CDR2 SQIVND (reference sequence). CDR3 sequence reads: CASSSGTGAVKLFF. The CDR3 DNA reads TGTGCCAGTAGCTCCGGGACAGGGGCCGTAAAACTGTTTTTT.